The sequence of this T cell receptor (beta chain) was determined in a study of blood T cell repertoires in COVID-19. The wider study: The United States, Italy and Spain were the sources of the acute and convalescent COVID-19 samples. PBMCs, B-cell-depleted T cells, or T cells provided the cDNA or gDNA that made up the material.

V lost 6 bases and J 0 bases, leaving 10 bases between the germline ends. Germline V gives CDR1 MNHNY, CDR2 SVGAGI (reference sequence). The length of the CDR3 is 14 residues. The protocol was immunoSEQ multiplex PCR, while the TCRdb copy is restricted to in-frame clones and leaves out a portion. In the table there are 200,000 to 300,000 clones, about 83% of which are singletons. The TCR was taken from a man aged 45-65 years with acute or convalescent COVID-19. The chain combines TRBV6-6 with TRBJ2-3, with a weak D call TRBD1 (5 bases). Sample: peripheral blood. This chain's CDR3 is CASRDKPSTDTQYF. The CDR3 bases are TGTGCCAGCAGGGACAAACCTAGCACAGATACGCAGTATTTT.